Given below is one T cell receptor beta chain in context. A read error may account for a junction end that differs from germline. Sampling of bone marrow took place during active disease in every patient. The CDR3 runs 13 residues. Germline loops: CDR1 MNHNS, CDR2 SASEGT. These data originate in a study of read filtering for tumor transcriptome and immune sequencing. As for the study in general: IR-seq gave about 4.05 to 11 million TCR reads per sample; RNA-seq gave roughly 75 to 1,300.

Molecular barcoded adaptors covering alpha/delta and beta/gamma chains were used on about 390 ng RNA. TCRdb reprocessed the reads with MiXCR, giving one entry per CDR3 protein. The repertoire consists of 39,000 or so distinct CDR3 sequences, with around 15% occurring once and the leading ten covering approximately 7%. The chain has TRBV6-1 and TRBJ1-1; D may be TRBD1 (5 bases). Input material: a population of CD138-negative cells sorted from bone marrow. The receptor comes from a donor aged 40 or over with multiple myeloma. Here the CDR3 reads CASSGGTGTEASF. CDR3 DNA sequence: TGTGCCAGCAGTGGGGGGACGGGGACTGAAGCTTCCTTT.